One sample yielded the 17 T cell receptor beta chains listed below, sequenced in a study of glioma-infiltrating T cells after dendritic cell vaccination. Method: immunoSEQ multiplex PCR; TCRdb's copy keeps in-frame clones and lacks some. The sample lists about 92,000 clones, 70% to 90% seen once, with around 14% in the top ten. The starting material was blood, obtained before dendritic cell vaccination. All receptors come from a human donor with glioblastoma.

Only one count was recorded for this clone. This chain joins TRBV5-1 and TRBJ2-3; 9 positions match TRBD2. CDR1 SGHRS and CDR2 YFSETQ come from the germline V gene. Trimming removed 2 bases from V and 6 bases from J; junction bases left unmatched: 7. The CDR3 is 15 residues long. The CDR3 sequence: CASSFSSGVPDTQYF. Here the CDR3 DNA reads TGCGCCAGCAGCTTTTCTAGCGGGGTCCCGGATACGCAGTATTTT.

V is TRBV11-2 and J is TRBJ2-5; D is unresolved. The CDR3 length is 13 residues. The germline CDR1 and CDR2 sequences are SGHAT and FQNNGV. Trimming left V 0 bases short and J 5 bases short, with 7 bases between. The CDR3: CASSLEFGETQYF. In DNA form, the CDR3 reads TGTGCCAGCAGCTTAGAATTCGGGGAGACCCAGTACTTC.

This clone was observed once. CDR3 nucleotide sequence: TGTGCCAGCAGTCCCGGGACTAGCGGGAGGAGCTACGAGCAGTACTTC. Encoded protein: CASSPGTSGRSYEQYF. The chain carries TRBV27 and TRBJ2-7, with 15 bases aligning to TRBD2. Trimming cost V 5 bases and J 3 bases; bases outside gene matches: 5. Germline V gives CDR1 MNHEY, CDR2 SMNVEV (reference sequence). The CDR3 length is 16 residues.

The chain joins TRBV7-8 to TRBJ2-5; 9 bases line up with TRBD1. The trim removed 6 bases at V and 3 bases at J, leaving 8 bases unmatched. The germline V gene encodes CDR1 SGHVS and CDR2 FQNEAQ. The CDR3 contains 15 residues. This chain's CDR3 is CASSLQGASKETQYF. In DNA form, the CDR3 reads TGTGCCAGCAGTTTACAGGGGGCTAGTAAAGAGACCCAGTACTTC.

This clone has ten or more counts. The chain joins TRBV2 to TRBJ2-5; perhaps TRBD2 as D (6 bases). With 2 bases removed from V and 2 bases from J, the gap between germline ends came to 15 bases. The germline CDR1 and CDR2 sequences are SNHLY and FYNNEI. CDR3 size: 16 residues. The CDR3 is CASSEPEASAQETQYF. The CDR3 DNA is TGTGCCAGCAGTGAACCCGAGGCTAGCGCTCAAGAGACCCAGTACTTC.

The chain employs TRBV4-2 and TRBJ2-7; 13 nucleotides line up with TRBD2. V lost 1 base and J lost 6; bases outside the gene matches: 6. The CDR3 extends over 16 amino acids. In germline, CDR1 is LGHNA, CDR2 YNFKEQ. CDR3 in DNA: TGTGCCAGCAGCCAAGGAGGACTAGCGGGAGCCCCCGAGCAGTACTTC. Translated: CASSQGGLAGAPEQYF.

The genes are TRBV27 and TRBJ1-2; the D gene is possibly TRBD1 (6 bases). CDR1 is MNHEY, CDR2 SMNVEV, per germline (reference sequence). The CDR3 runs to 14 residues. Trimming stripped 6 bases from V and 3 bases from J, with 14 bases between. CDR3 nucleotide sequence: TGTGCCAGCAGCCAGGGGCCCCGATACTATGGCTACACCTTC. Amino acid sequence: CASSQGPRYYGYTF.

A single count supports this clone. This rearrangement joins TRBV19 to TRBJ1-2; TRBD1 agrees at 10 bases. Looked up from germline, CDR1 is LNHDA and CDR2 is SQIVND (reference sequence). Trimming cost V 3 bases and J 6 bases; bases outside gene matches: 7. The CDR3 is 15 residues long. The CDR3 DNA follows: TGTGCCAGTAGTATCAGCTGGACAGGGGGAGATGGCTACACCTTC. It specifies CASSISWTGGDGYTF.

The CDR3 reads CATSREGDVGQGHQPQHF. The CDR3 DNA follows: TGTGCCACCAGCAGAGAGGGAGACGTAGGACAGGGACATCAGCCCCAGCATTTT. This chain uses TRBV15 with TRBJ1-5, with 8 nucleotides matching TRBD1. This CDR3 contains 18 residues. Germline loops: CDR1 LNHNV, CDR2 YYDKDF (reference sequence). V lost 0 bases to trimming and J lost 5 bases; unmatched junction nucleotides: 12.

V is TRBV6-5 and J is TRBJ2-1; 10 positions agree with TRBD2. The germline CDR1 and CDR2 sequences are MNHEY and SVGAGI. The CDR3 runs 15 residues. V was pared by 2 bases and J by 3 bases, with 1 base of the junction left unmatched. The CDR3 DNA sequence: TGTGCCAGCAGTTACCTAGCGGGGGTCTACAATGAGCAGTTCTTC. Residues: CASSYLAGVYNEQFF.

The chain joins TRBV7-6 to TRBJ2-3; 7 bases are a match to TRBD1. CDR3 length equals 15 residues. V lost 5 bases and J lost 2; bases outside the gene matches: 7. From germline, CDR1 is SGHVS and CDR2 FNYEAQ. CDR3 DNA: TGTGCCAGCAGCAGCCGGACAGGTACCACAGATACGCAGTATTTT. This gives the protein CASSSRTGTTDTQYF.

The chain uses TRBV9 and TRBJ2-3; maybe TRBD2 (6 bases). Germline V CDR1 and CDR2: SGDLS, YYNGEE. V lost 0 bases, J lost 2 bases, and 10 bases lay in between. This CDR3 contains 15 residues. The CDR3 reads CASSVAPGVTDTQYF. The CDR3 DNA follows: TGTGCCAGCAGCGTAGCTCCGGGAGTCACAGATACGCAGTATTTT. The variable domain in full, completed from reference TRBV9 and TRBJ2-3, reads DSGVTQTPKHLITATGQRVTLRCSPRSGDLSVYWYQQSLDQGLQFLIQYYNGEERAKGNILERFSAQQFPDLHSELNLSSLELGDSALYFCASSVAPGVTDTQYFGPGTRLTVL.

The chain carries TRBV19 and TRBJ2-5, with D unresolved. The CDR3 runs to 13 residues. Trimming shortened V by 3 bases and J by 2 bases, and 7 bases separated the two germline ends. Germline CDR1 and CDR2: LNHDA and SQIVND (reference sequence). The DNA for the CDR3 is TGTGCCAGTAGTATTCCGGAGCAAGAGACCCAGTACTTC. Its protein product is CASSIPEQETQYF.

This clone was seen a single time. The CDR3 spells CASSMGTGYNYEQYF. The CDR3 DNA sequence: TGTGCCAGTAGTATGGGGACAGGGTATAACTACGAGCAGTACTTC. The gene calls are TRBV19 and TRBJ2-7, with TRBD1 matching over 9 bases. This CDR3 comprises 15 residues. Per the germline V gene, CDR1 is LNHDA and CDR2 is SQIVND (reference sequence). J was trimmed by 3 bases and V by 3 bases; bases with no gene match: 6.

The V call is TRBV7-9, the J call TRBJ2-2, with 7 positions matching TRBD1. Germline V CDR1 and CDR2: SEHNR, FQNEAQ (reference sequence). The CDR3 spans 16 residues. After removal of 0 bases from V and 0 bases from J, the junction contained 1 base not matched to a gene. CDR3 loop: CASSLAGQPNTGELFF. The CDR3 nucleotides read TGTGCCAGCAGCTTAGCGGGACAGCCGAACACCGGGGAGCTGTTTTTT.

This chain links TRBV4-1 with TRBJ2-2; 7 nucleotides agree with TRBD2. V lost 4 bases and J lost 9; bases outside the gene matches: 14. The CDR3 sequence is 16 residues long. The germline V gene encodes CDR1 MGHRA and CDR2 YSYEKL. The CDR3 sequence: CASSPEPFGEGRELFF. The CDR3 bases are TGCGCCAGCAGCCCAGAGCCCTTCGGGGAGGGAAGGGAGCTGTTTTTT.

The chain uses TRBV18 and TRBJ2-7, with TRBD2 matching over 10 bases. This CDR3 is 16 amino acids long. The germline V gene encodes CDR1 KGHSH and CDR2 LQKENI. The ends lost 0 bases at V and 3 bases at J; junction bases unmatched: 5. In nucleotides, the CDR3 is TGTGCCAGCTCACCACCTTCTAGCGGGAGTATCTACGAGCAGTACTTC. Its protein is CASSPPSSGSIYEQYF. The full variable domain, in which reference TRBV18 and TRBJ2-7 provide the parts outside the CDR3, is NAGVMQNPRHLVRRRGQEARLRCSPMKGHSHVYWYRQLPEEGLKFMVYLQKENIIDESGMPKERFSAEFPKEGPSILRIQQVVRGDSAAYFCASSPPSSGSIYEQYFGPGTRLTVT.